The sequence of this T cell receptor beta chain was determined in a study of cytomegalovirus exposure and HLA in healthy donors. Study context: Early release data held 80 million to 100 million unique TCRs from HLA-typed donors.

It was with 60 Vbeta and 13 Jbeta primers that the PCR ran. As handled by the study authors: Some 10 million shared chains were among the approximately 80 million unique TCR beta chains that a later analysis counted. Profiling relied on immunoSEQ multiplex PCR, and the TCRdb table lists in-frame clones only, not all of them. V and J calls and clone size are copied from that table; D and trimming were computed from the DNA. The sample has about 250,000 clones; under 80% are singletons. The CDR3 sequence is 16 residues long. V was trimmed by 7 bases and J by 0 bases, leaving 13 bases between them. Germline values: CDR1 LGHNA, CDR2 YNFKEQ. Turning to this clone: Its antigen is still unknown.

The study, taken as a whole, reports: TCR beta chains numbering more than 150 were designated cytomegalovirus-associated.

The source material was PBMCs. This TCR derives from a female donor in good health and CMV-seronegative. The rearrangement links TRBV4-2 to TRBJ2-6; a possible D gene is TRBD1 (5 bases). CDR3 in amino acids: CASMTRQFSGANVLTF. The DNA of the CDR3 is TGTGCCAGCATGACCCGACAGTTCTCTGGGGCCAACGTCCTGACTTTC.